This T cell receptor (beta chain) was recovered during a study of early T cells in non-severe SARS-CoV-2 infection. The CDR3 runs to 13 residues. V was clipped by 2 bases and J by 3 bases, with 7 bases between them. CDR1 and CDR2 (germline): KGHSH, LQKENI. There are a few counts of this clonotype. TCRdb independently ran MiXCR on the 5' RACE reads; one entry per CDR3 protein. The sample holds fewer than 90,000 distinct CDR3 sequences, 11% to 15% seen once. The chain joins TRBV18 to TRBJ1-2, with D uncertain. Sequences were obtained from whole blood. This clonotype originated in an adult who was a healthcare worker with PCR-confirmed SARS-CoV-2 infection or an uninfected control (not recorded which). The CDR3 DNA follows: TGTGCCAGCTCACCAGAGGCTGACTATGGCTACACCTTC. It encodes CASSPEADYGYTF.